The T cell receptor beta chain under discussion was sequenced for a study of blood T cells in healthy people across ages. This clonotype was counted at least ten times. Primers used in a second PCR of roughly 7 to 11 cycles were a sample-barcoded 5' primer and a J-beta primer mix. TCRdb called the 5' RACE reads again in MiXCR, with one record for every CDR3 protein. The sample yields some 880,000 distinct CDR3 sequences, 35% to 40% seen once. The CDR3 contains 14 residues. V was clipped by 0 bases and J by 5 bases, with 9 bases between them. Germline V CDR1 and CDR2: SGHRS, YFSETQ. Peripheral blood, roughly 9.3 milliliters per donor, was collected. Extracted total RNA amounted to at least 5.5 micrograms for each sample.

This sequence joins TRBV5-1 and TRBJ2-1; D may be TRBD2 (6 bases). The receptor was isolated from a man younger than 35 in good health. The sample was blood. This CDR3 is CASSLAGGDNEQFF. CDR3 bases: TGCGCCAGCAGCTTGGCCGGGGGAGACAATGAGCAGTTCTTC. The entire variable domain, with the rest obtained from reference TRBV5-1 and TRBJ2-1, is as follows: KAGVTQTPRYLIKTRGQQVTLSCSPISGHRSVSWYQQTPGQGLQFLFEYFSETQRNKGNFPGRFSGRQFSNSRSEMNVSTLELGDSALYLCASSLAGGDNEQFFGPGTRLTVL.